Following are 22 T cell receptor beta chains from one sample sequenced in a study of brain metastases from non-small cell lung cancer. Clones were sequenced by immunoSEQ multiplex PCR, and TCRdb holds only the in-frame ones, with some missing. Of more than 3,500 clones listed, roughly 90% are singletons. The sequenced sample was primary lung tumor tissue. The receptors derive from a donor at least 40 years old with non-small cell lung cancer.

The V call is TRBV19, the J call TRBJ2-7; D not certain. The CDR3 covers 11 residues. The germline V gene has CDR1 LNHDA and CDR2 SQIVND (reference sequence). The V end lost 10 bases, the J end lost 6 bases, and 13 bases lay between the germline ends. In DNA form, the CDR3 reads TGTGCCACCCGGTACCGCCTCGAGCAGTACTTC. As protein: CATRYRLEQYF. Based on the CDR3 plus reference TRBV19 and TRBJ2-7, the full variable domain is DGGITQSPKYLFRKEGQNVTLSCEQNLNHDAMYWYRQDPGQGLRLIYYSQIVNDFQKGDIAEGYSVSREKKESFPLTVTSAQKNPTAFYLCATRYRLEQYFGPGTRLTVT.

In its sample, this clone was seen once. The V call is TRBV11-1, the J call TRBJ2-4; unclear D gene. Trimming shortened V by 4 bases and J by 7 bases, and 14 bases separated the two germline ends. The V gene's germline CDR1 is SGHAT and CDR2 FQDESV (reference sequence). The CDR3 is made up of 14 amino acids. CDR3 DNA: TGTGCCAGCAGCTCGGTACGGACCGGTAACATTCAGTACTTC. Its protein product is CASSSVRTGNIQYF.

V gene TRBV2 combines with J gene TRBJ2-1, with D unresolved. The CDR3 totals 15 residues. The germline CDR1 and CDR2 sequences are SNHLY and FYNNEI. Deletions cut 1 base from V and 2 bases from J, with 9 bases between. The CDR3: CASSEGSPTYNEQFF. The DNA for the CDR3 is TGTGCCAGCAGTGAAGGGAGCCCTACCTACAATGAGCAGTTCTTC. The complete variable domain, with remaining parts taken from reference TRBV2 and TRBJ2-1, reads EPEVTQTPSHQVTQMGQEVILRCVPISNHLYFYWYRQILGQKVEFLVSFYNNEISEKSEIFDDQFSVERPDGSNFTLKIRSTKLEDSAMYFCASSEGSPTYNEQFFGPGTRLTVL.

The chain is built from TRBV10-2 and TRBJ2-7; tentatively, D is TRBD2 (6 bases). Trimming removed 8 bases at V and 0 bases at J, with 11 bases between. CDR3 length: 13 residues. Germline-derived CDR1 and CDR2 are WSHSY and SAAADI. CDR3 sequence: CASSAGSSYEQYF. The CDR3 DNA follows: TGCGCCAGCTCCGCGGGGAGCTCCTACGAGCAGTACTTC.

This chain connects TRBV27 to TRBJ2-5, with D perhaps matching TRBD2 (6 bases). The CDR3 contains 14 residues. CDR1 is MNHEY and CDR2 is SMNVEV in the germline V gene (reference sequence). V shed 3 bases and J shed 1 base, with 9 bases lying between them. In DNA form, the CDR3 reads TGTGCCAGCAGTTTCCTAGCGTCCCAAGAGACCCAGTACTTC. It translates to CASSFLASQETQYF.

CDR3 in amino acids: CASSKQDNEQFF. The CDR3 DNA reads TGTGCCAGCAGCAAACAGGACAATGAGCAGTTCTTC. The V and J genes are TRBV6-5 and TRBJ2-1; perhaps TRBD1 as D (5 bases). Germline loops: CDR1 MNHEY, CDR2 SVGAGI. The V end lost 6 bases, the J end lost 5 bases, and 8 bases lay between the germline ends. The CDR3 consists of 12 residues.

V gene TRBV15 combines with J gene TRBJ1-2, with a weak D call TRBD1 (5 bases). The germline gives CDR1 LNHNV, CDR2 YYDKDF (reference sequence). The CDR3 totals 13 residues. The V gene lost 3 bases and the J gene lost 6 bases, with 11 bases spanning the gap. CDR3 in DNA: TGTGCCACCAGCAGTAGCTGGGGCGATGGCTACACCTTC. Its protein is CATSSSWGDGYTF. The full variable domain, in which reference TRBV15 and TRBJ1-2 provide the parts outside the CDR3, is DAMVIQNPRYQVTQFGKPVTLSCSQTLNHNVMYWYQQKSSQAPKLLFHYYDKDFNNEADTPDNFQSRRPNTSFCFLDIRSPGLGDTAMYLCATSSSWGDGYTFGSGTRLTVV.

The rearrangement uses TRBV28 and TRBJ1-2; D call uncertain. The CDR3 totals 12 residues. Germline V CDR1 and CDR2: MDHEN, SYDVKM. V was trimmed by 3 bases and J by 1 base, leaving 3 bases between them. Here the CDR3 reads CASSFLNYGYTF. CDR3 bases: TGTGCCAGCAGTTTTCTTAACTATGGCTACACCTTC.

The chain employs TRBV10-3 and TRBJ1-1; D is possibly TRBD1 (5 bases). This CDR3 contains 13 residues. The germline gives CDR1 ENHRY, CDR2 SYGVKD. The V and J ends lost 2 bases and 7 bases respectively, with 11 bases between them. The CDR3 DNA is TGTGCCATCAGTGAGCTGGGGGTTGGTGAAGCTTTCTTT. This encodes CAISELGVGEAFF.

The chain carries TRBV7-9 and TRBJ2-4; D tentatively reads TRBD1 or TRBD2 (5 bases each). CDR3 length: 12 residues. Trimming pared 5 bases from V and 7 bases from J, leaving 9 bases between. CDR1 and CDR2 from the germline V gene are SEHNR and FQNEAQ (reference sequence). The CDR3 bases are TGTGCCAGCAGCAGGGGACCTAACATTCAGTACTTC. It yields the protein CASSRGPNIQYF. Looking up the rest from reference TRBV7-9 and TRBJ2-4 gives the full variable domain: DTGVSQNPRHKITKRGQNVTFRCDPISEHNRLYWYRQTLGQGPEFLTYFQNEAQLEKSRLLSDRFSAERPKGSFSTLEIQRTEQGDSAMYLCASSRGPNIQYFGAGTRLSVL.

On this clone itself: The junction departs from the called germline gene at one end, perhaps through a read error. The V call is TRBV18, the J call TRBJ1-2; no definite D call. Germline values: CDR1 KGHSH, CDR2 LQKENI. The CDR3 runs to 13 residues. The CDR3 sequence is CASPPRDSYGYTF. CDR3 in DNA: TGTGCCAGCCCACCACGTGATAGCTATGGCTACACCTTC.

The chain recombines TRBV6-2 or TRBV6-3 with TRBJ1-1; unclear D gene. The CDR3 is 13 amino acids. CDR1 is MNHEY, CDR2 SVGEGT, per germline. The V and J ends lost 2 bases and 3 bases respectively, with 7 bases between them. CDR3 loop: CASSYTGYTEAFF. CDR3 bases: TGTGCCAGCAGTTACACGGGATACACTGAAGCTTTCTTT.

V is TRBV7-2 and J is TRBJ2-1; TRBD2 aligns across 9 bases. The V segment lost 1 base and the J segment 9 bases; nucleotides outside the gene matches: 4. Germline CDR1 and CDR2: SGHTA and FQGNSA. This CDR3 contains 14 residues. The CDR3 sequence is CASSLGGTSSEQFF. CDR3 nucleotide sequence: TGTGCCAGCAGCTTAGGAGGGACTAGCAGTGAGCAGTTCTTC. Variable domain in full (rest from reference TRBV7-2 and TRBJ2-1): GAGVSQSPSNKVTEKGKDVELRCDPISGHTALYWYRQSLGQGLEFLIYFQGNSAPDKSGLPSDRFSAERTGGSVSTLTIQRTQQEDSAVYLCASSLGGTSSEQFFGPGTRLTVL.

This rearrangement joins TRBV30 to TRBJ2-3, with 7 positions matching TRBD2. CDR3 size: 14 residues. CDR1 is GTSNPN, CDR2 SVGIG, per germline (reference sequence). The V gene end was trimmed by 3 bases and the J gene end by 1 base; junction bases not matched to a gene: 4. The CDR3 nucleotides read TGTGCCTGGAGAGCTAGCGGAGGCACAGATACGCAGTATTTT. Translated, it gives CAWRASGGTDTQYF.

This clone has a single count. V usage is TRBV30 and J usage is TRBJ1-6; unclear D gene. The germline CDR1 and CDR2 sequences are GTSNPN and SVGIG (reference sequence). Trimming shortened V by 0 bases and J by 14 bases, and 8 bases separated the two germline ends. The length of the CDR3 is 11 residues. The CDR3 DNA sequence: TGTGCCTGGAGTGTACGCCGTGCCCTCCACTTT. This translates into CAWSVRRALHF.

The rearrangement links TRBV19 to TRBJ2-7; D perhaps matches TRBD2 (5 bases). The CDR3 is made up of 15 amino acids. Germline V gives CDR1 LNHDA, CDR2 SQIVND (reference sequence). Trimming pared 4 bases from V and 2 bases from J, leaving 15 bases between. This CDR3 is CASSNSGTPPYEQYF. The CDR3 DNA reads as TGTGCCAGTAGTAACAGCGGAACACCCCCCTACGAGCAGTACTTC.

This clone was detected once. CDR3 residues: CASNANERAADTQYF. CDR3 DNA sequence: TGTGCCAGCAACGCTAACGAGAGGGCAGCAGATACGCAGTATTTT. The chain combines TRBV28 with TRBJ2-3, with a tentative D call TRBD2 (5 bases). The CDR3 contains 15 residues. CDR1 is MDHEN and CDR2 is SYDVKM in the germline V gene. V was clipped by 7 bases and J by 4 bases, with 18 bases between them.

This chain links TRBV7-2 with TRBJ2-3; TRBD2 agrees at 7 bases. The CDR3 extends over 16 amino acids. V lost 1 base to trimming and J lost 6 bases; unmatched junction nucleotides: 10. Looked up from germline, CDR1 is SGHTA and CDR2 is FQGNSA. As DNA, the CDR3 is TGTGCCAGCAGCTTAGGGCTAGCGGTCCCCACGGATACGCAGTATTTT. It is translated as CASSLGLAVPTDTQYF.

The chain carries TRBV1 and TRBJ2-6; the table's D call of TRBD1 was not tested on the DNA. TRBV1 is listed as a pseudogene. This CDR3 contains 17 residues. CDR3: CTSRHFGLCTRANVLTF. The DNA of the CDR3 is TGCACCAGCAGGCATTTTGGTTTGTGCACACGGGCCAACGTCCTGACTTTC.

The CDR3 spells CASSATRGIAFF. CDR3 nucleotide sequence: TGTGCCAGCAGTGCCACCAGGGGTATTGCTTTCTTT. This rearrangement joins TRBV28 to TRBJ1-1; maybe TRBD1 (6 bases). V gave up 5 bases and J gave up 11 bases, with 15 bases separating them. Germline CDR1 is MDHEN and CDR2 is SYDVKM. The CDR3 sequence is 12 residues long.

V and J are TRBV11-3 and TRBJ2-5, with D possibly TRBD2 on 5 matching bases. This CDR3 is 15 amino acids long. Germline values: CDR1 SGHNT, CDR2 YENEEA. V lost 2 bases to trimming and J lost 5 bases, with 15 bases between them. CDR3 amino acids: CASSLSSGPYETQYF. The CDR3 coding sequence is TGTGCCAGCAGCTTAAGCAGCGGCCCTTATGAGACCCAGTACTTC.

The chain is built from TRBV5-6 and TRBJ1-4; no definite D call. Germline V gives CDR1 SGHDT, CDR2 YYEEEE. The V gene lost 1 base and the J gene lost 0 bases, with 7 bases spanning the gap. The length of the CDR3 is 15 residues. Written as DNA, the CDR3 is TGTGCCAGCAGCTTGTTCTTGGCAACTAATGAAAAACTGTTTTTT. The encoded protein is CASSLFLATNEKLFF. Drawing the rest from reference TRBV5-6 and TRBJ1-4, the complete variable domain is DAGVTQSPTHLIKTRGQQVTLRCSPKSGHDTVSWYQQALGQGPQFIFQYYEEEERQRGNFPDRFSGHQFPNYSSELNVNALLLGDSALYLCASSLFLATNEKLFFGSGTQLSVL.